These 30 T cell receptor beta chains originate from one sample sequenced in a study of blood T cells in healthy people across ages (dated by TCRdb to the mid-2010s). The method behind the library was 5' RACE. TCRdb lists the instrument as Illumina HiSeq 2500. A second 7 to 11 cycle PCR used a sample-barcoded 5' primer and a J-beta primer mix. TCRdb reworked the public reads: Q25 trimming with fastp, MiXCR clone assembly, productive beta chains retained. Entries are consolidated by CDR3 protein sequence, retaining the most common genes and DNA. Here the sample has 790,000 or so distinct CDR3 sequences; around 45% occur a single time. The ten biggest clones cover 15% to 20% of the sample. Sequencing was carried out using blood. These receptors were taken from an elderly man in good health.

This chain joins TRBV7-2 and TRBJ1-6, with 7 bases that match TRBD1. Germline CDR1 reads SGHTA; CDR2 reads FQGNSA. Trimming cost V 5 bases and J 14 bases; bases outside gene matches: 12. This CDR3 is 14 amino acids long. The CDR3 sequence: CASSPERGQSALHF. The CDR3 bases are TGTGCCAGCAGCCCCGAGAGGGGGCAAAGCGCCCTCCACTTT.

This clonotype was counted at least ten times. The rearrangement joins TRBV20-1 to TRBJ2-1; D might be TRBD2 (5 bases). Germline loops: CDR1 DFQATT, CDR2 SNEGSKA (reference sequence). V dropped 5 bases and J dropped 4 bases, with 21 bases sitting between them. CDR3 length: 16 amino acids. CDR3: CSALPERAEWYNEQFF. The CDR3 DNA reads TGCAGTGCTCTCCCTGAACGAGCGGAGTGGTACAATGAGCAGTTCTTC.

This chain links TRBV25-1 with TRBJ1-2; no clear D. This CDR3 spans 14 amino acids. Trimming cost V 3 bases and J 6 bases, with 14 bases left between them. The germline V gene encodes CDR1 MGHDK and CDR2 SYGVNS. CDR3 protein: CASSDGWTANGYTF. CDR3 DNA: TGTGCCAGCAGTGACGGATGGACGGCAAATGGCTACACCTTC.

This chain links TRBV20-1 with TRBJ1-2; 8 positions agree with TRBD1. After removal of 3 bases from V and 4 bases from J, the junction contained 4 bases not matched to a gene. Germline V gene lookup returns CDR1 DFQATT and CDR2 SNEGSKA (reference sequence). The CDR3 extends over 13 amino acids. The CDR3 spells CSASDRGVYGYTF. The CDR3 DNA reads TGCAGTGCTAGTGACAGGGGCGTCTATGGCTACACCTTC.

The chain recombines TRBV5-1 with TRBJ2-3, with 7 positions matching TRBD2. Germline V gene data show CDR1 as SGHRS and CDR2 as YFSETQ. CDR3 size: 14 residues. The ends lost 8 bases at V and 7 bases at J; junction bases unmatched: 13. For the CDR3, the DNA is TGCGCCAGTGCGAGGGGTGGAAGCGGGAATACGCAGTATTTT. Its translation is CASARGGSGNTQYF.

This clonotype was seen repeatedly, ten times or more. The rearrangement uses TRBV4-1 and TRBJ2-7; D tentatively reads TRBD1 or TRBD2 (5 bases each). The CDR3 runs to 14 residues. Per the germline V gene, CDR1 is MGHRA and CDR2 is YSYEKL. V shed 1 base and J shed 2 bases, with 9 bases lying between them. The CDR3 DNA sequence: TGCGCCAGCAGCCAAGGGGACGGTACCTACGAGCAGTACTTC. Amino acids: CASSQGDGTYEQYF.

This clonotype was observed a few times. This chain uses TRBV6-2 or TRBV6-3 with TRBJ2-1, with 10 bases fitting TRBD1. Losses at the gene ends were 5 bases for V and 4 bases for J; bases not matched to a gene: 8. The CDR3 has 16 residues. Germline lookup yields CDR1 MNHEY and CDR2 SVGEGT. The CDR3 DNA is TGTGCCAGCAGTACCACCGGGACAGGGGCATACAATGAGCAGTTCTTC. Protein sequence: CASSTTGTGAYNEQFF.

On this clonotype itself: A much larger clone lies a single base off, so this may be a read error. Without the conserved terminal phenylalanine or tryptophan, this CDR3 likely stems from a read error. This sequence joins TRBV7-2 and TRBJ2-1; 7 nucleotides match TRBD2. The CDR3 has 14 amino acids. CDR1 is SGHTA and CDR2 is FQGNSA in the germline V gene. Trimming took 5 bases from V and 8 from J; bases not matched to a gene: 9. This chain's CDR3 is CASSSGTLGDEQFL. In nucleotides, the CDR3 is TGTGCCAGCAGCAGCGGGACCCTCGGAGATGAGCAGTTCTTA.

The V call is TRBV25-1, the J call TRBJ2-7, with D hard to call. CDR3 length: 14 amino acids. V lost 3 bases and J 2 bases, leaving 11 bases between the germline ends. Looked up from germline, CDR1 is MGHDK and CDR2 is SYGVNS. The CDR3 region is CASSEWSVPYEQYF. CDR3 nucleotide sequence: TGTGCCAGCAGTGAGTGGAGTGTCCCCTACGAGCAGTACTTC.

There are a few counts of this clonotype. This chain uses TRBV6-5 with TRBJ2-3; tentative D call: TRBD2 (6 bases). The CDR3 consists of 13 residues. Germline V lookup: CDR1 MNHEY, CDR2 SVGAGI. Trimming cost V 2 bases and J 4 bases, with 7 bases left between them. The CDR3 protein is CASSYGEADTQYF. The CDR3 nucleotides read TGTGCCAGCAGTTACGGGGAGGCAGATACGCAGTATTTT.

The gene calls are TRBV20-1 and TRBJ2-3; D remains unclear. The CDR3 totals 12 residues. V lost 6 bases and J lost 1, with 8 bases in between. CDR1 is DFQATT and CDR2 is SNEGSKA in the germline V gene (reference sequence). The CDR3 protein is CSAPRGTDTQYF. The CDR3 nucleotides are TGCAGTGCCCCACGAGGCACAGATACGCAGTATTTT.

About this clonotype itself: A much larger clone differs from this one at a single base, so this may be a read error. This rearrangement joins TRBV7-2 to TRBJ2-2; D is unresolved. The CDR3 totals 14 residues. V was shortened by 5 bases and J by 3 bases, with 10 bases between the two germline ends. Germline V gene data show CDR1 as SGHTA and CDR2 as FQGNSA. Written as DNA, the CDR3 is TGTGCCAGCAGCGCTCTACTACACACCGGGGAGCTGTTTTTT. Translating it yields CASSALLHTGELFF.

The rearrangement uses TRBV27 and TRBJ1-6; D is perhaps TRBD1 (5 bases). V lost 6 bases and J lost 7, with 13 bases in between. Germline lookup yields CDR1 MNHEY and CDR2 SMNVEV (reference sequence). CDR3 length equals 14 residues. CDR3 sequence (DNA): TGTGCCAGCAGATCCGGGACGGTCAATTCACCCCTCCACTTT. Translating it yields CASRSGTVNSPLHF.

The chain is built from TRBV25-1 and TRBJ2-1; 13 positions agree with TRBD2. V was pared by 1 base and J by 13 bases, with 7 bases of the junction left unmatched. The CDR3 loop spans 15 amino acids. In germline, CDR1 is MGHDK, CDR2 SYGVNS. In DNA form, the CDR3 reads TGTGCCAGCAGTGAATCGGGGACTAGCGGGAAGGGACAGTTCTTC. Translating gives CASSESGTSGKGQFF.

The chain recombines TRBV20-1 with TRBJ2-1; perhaps TRBD2 as D (5 bases). The CDR3 is 15 residues long. Germline CDR1 and CDR2: DFQATT and SNEGSKA (reference sequence). V was cut by 0 bases and J by 0 bases, with 9 bases left in between. The CDR3 here is CSARDLRDSYNEQFF. The CDR3 DNA is TGCAGTGCTAGAGATCTCCGGGACTCCTACAATGAGCAGTTCTTC.

Points on this clonotype: A much bigger clone sits one base away, suggesting this may be a read error. This rearrangement joins TRBV24-1 to TRBJ2-3, with D possibly being TRBD1 (7 bases). CDR1 and CDR2 from the germline V gene are KGHDR and SFDVKD. The CDR3 runs to 14 residues. The CDR3 loop is CATSEGRGADMQYF. The CDR3 DNA is TGTGCCACCAGTGAGGGCAGGGGGGCAGATATGCAGTATTTT.

In this sample, this clonotype turned up many times. The genes are TRBV28 and TRBJ1-2, with D possibly matching TRBD1 (5 bases). Trimming took 5 bases from V and 4 from J, leaving 11 bases between them. Germline CDR1 is MDHEN and CDR2 is SYDVKM. CDR3 size: 13 residues. The CDR3 spells CASSPGPLYGYTF. CDR3 DNA: TGTGCCAGCAGTCCGGGGCCGCTCTATGGCTACACCTTC.

This chain joins TRBV6-5 and TRBJ2-1, with 14 positions matching TRBD2. Germline CDR1 reads MNHEY; CDR2 reads SVGAGI. The length of the CDR3 is 17 residues. V lost 0 bases and J lost 14; bases outside the gene matches: 12. This chain's CDR3 is CASSYSKGLAGEEAKFF. CDR3 in DNA: TGTGCCAGCAGTTACTCGAAGGGACTAGCGGGAGAAGAAGCTAAGTTCTTC.

This clonotype was recorded many times. The chain carries TRBV4-3 and TRBJ2-1, with 12 bases aligning to TRBD1. The CDR3 extends over 17 amino acids. Germline CDR1 is LGHNA and CDR2 is YSLEER. Trimming cost V 0 bases and J 7 bases; bases outside gene matches: 7. The CDR3 nucleotides are TGCGCCAGCAGCCAAGATCGGGGACAGGGGGCGAGGAATGAGCAGTTCTTC. Translating it yields CASSQDRGQGARNEQFF.

This sequence joins TRBV3-1 and TRBJ1-1, with D maybe TRBD1 (6 bases). Between the trimmed V and J ends, which lost 4 bases and 6 bases, there was a span of 15 bases. Germline CDR1 LGHDT, CDR2 YNNKEL (reference sequence). There are 14 residues in the CDR3. The CDR3 coding sequence is TGTGCCAGCAGCCGTCAGGGGAGGACATCTGAAGCTTTCTTT. It codes for CASSRQGRTSEAFF.

The chain recombines TRBV3-1 with TRBJ1-4; 8 positions agree with TRBD1. Germline V CDR1 and CDR2: LGHDT, YNNKEL (reference sequence). Trimming took 0 bases from V and 8 from J; bases not matched to a gene: 5. The CDR3 sequence is 15 residues long. The CDR3 DNA follows: TGTGCCAGCAGCCAAGAACAGGGGGGAAGGGAAAAACTGTTTTTT. It is translated as CASSQEQGGREKLFF.

This clonotype has just a few counts. The rearrangement links TRBV5-1 to TRBJ2-1, with 12 bases identical to TRBD2. Germline-derived CDR1 and CDR2 are SGHRS and YFSETQ. This CDR3 region has 17 residues. V shed 0 bases, J shed 3 bases, and the junction held 4 bases outside the gene matches. This CDR3 is CASSLGLAGVGYNEQFF. The CDR3 DNA is TGCGCCAGCAGCTTGGGACTAGCGGGAGTGGGCTACAATGAGCAGTTCTTC.

This clonotype was seen only a few times. The V gene is TRBV4-3, the J gene TRBJ2-1; TRBD2 matches at 10 bases. The CDR3 covers 17 residues. The V and J ends lost 0 bases and 7 bases, in that order; junction bases with no gene match: 9. Germline V gives CDR1 LGHNA, CDR2 YSLEER. The CDR3 DNA sequence: TGCGCCAGCAGCCAAGATATAGCTAGCGGGAGAGAAAATGAGCAGTTCTTC. The encoded protein is CASSQDIASGRENEQFF.

Note on this clonotype: A much larger clonotype is one base distant, so this may be a read error. V is TRBV7-9 and J is TRBJ2-7; the match to TRBD2 covers 8 bases. Germline lookup yields CDR1 SEHNR and CDR2 FQNEAQ (reference sequence). This CDR3 is built from 12 residues. With 1 base clipped from V and 12 bases from J, the junction kept 5 bases outside the gene matches. The CDR3 loop is CASSLEAGGLYF. CDR3 bases: TGTGCCAGCAGCTTAGAGGCGGGAGGTCTGTACTTC.

This clonotype was observed many times. The chain employs TRBV24-1 and TRBJ2-3, with 10 positions matching TRBD2. This CDR3 is built from 17 residues. Losses at the gene ends were 3 bases for V and 3 bases for J; bases not matched to a gene: 8. Germline V gene sequence: CDR1 KGHDR, CDR2 SFDVKD. The CDR3 DNA follows: TGTGCCACCAGTGATGATATAGCGGGAGGTTGGACAGATACGCAGTATTTT. It yields the protein CATSDDIAGGWTDTQYF.

The rearrangement uses TRBV28 and TRBJ2-3; a weak D match, TRBD2 (5 bases). The germline V and J ends were trimmed by 4 bases and 7 bases, with 12 bases remaining between them. The germline CDR1 and CDR2 sequences are MDHEN and SYDVKM. This CDR3 has 13 residues. This chain's CDR3 is CASSSPSRYTQYF. The CDR3 DNA follows: TGTGCCAGCAGTTCGCCTAGCCGGTATACGCAGTATTTT. The full variable domain, with the rest looked up from reference TRBV28 and TRBJ2-3, is DVKVTQSSRYLVKRTGEKVFLECVQDMDHENMFWYRQDPGLGLRLIYFSYDVKMKEKGDIPEGYSVSREKKERFSLILESASTNQTSMYLCASSSPSRYTQYFGPGTRLTVL.

The chain employs TRBV29-1 and TRBJ2-3; D possibly corresponds to TRBD1 (6 bases). The CDR3 extends over 14 amino acids. Trimming took off 4 bases at V and 0 bases at J, with 11 bases between the two ends. From germline, CDR1 is SQVTM and CDR2 ANQGSEA. The CDR3 coding sequence is TGCAGCGTTGGTCCAGGGGTCAGCACAGATACGCAGTATTTT. Its translation is CSVGPGVSTDTQYF.

The rearrangement uses TRBV5-4 and TRBJ1-2, with 8 nucleotides matching TRBD1. Germline V gene lookup returns CDR1 SGHNT and CDR2 YYREEE (reference sequence). Unmatched junction bases numbered 3, after V lost 0 bases and J lost 2 bases. This CDR3 is 15 amino acids long. The CDR3 DNA sequence: TGTGCCAGCAGCTTGGAATGGACAGGGAACTATGGCTACACCTTC. This codes for CASSLEWTGNYGYTF.

In this sample, this clonotype turned up a few times. The rearrangement links TRBV24-1 to TRBJ2-1; TRBD1 aligns across 7 bases. Trimming removed 2 bases from V and 6 bases from J; junction bases left unmatched: 9. The CDR3 runs 16 residues. CDR1 KGHDR and CDR2 SFDVKD come from the germline V gene. Here the CDR3 reads CATSDSLGDSLNEQFF. The CDR3 coding sequence is TGTGCCACCAGTGATTCCTTGGGGGACAGCCTCAATGAGCAGTTCTTC.

This clonotype was counted only a few times. The chain links TRBV7-8 to TRBJ2-5; the match to TRBD2 covers 7 bases. Trimming removed 10 bases from V and 1 base from J; junction bases left unmatched: 9. The CDR3 loop spans 14 amino acids. CDR1 is SGHVS, CDR2 FQNEAQ, per germline. CDR3 DNA: TGTGCCACCTCATCCGGGACTACCCAAGAGACCCAGTACTTC. Its protein product is CATSSGTTQETQYF. The entire variable domain, with the rest obtained from reference TRBV7-8 and TRBJ2-5, is as follows: GAGVSQSPRYKVAKRGQDVALRCDPISGHVSLFWYQQALGQGPEFLTYFQNEAQLDKSGLPSDRFFAERPEGSVSTLKIQRTQQEDSAVYLCATSSGTTQETQYFGPGTRLLVL.